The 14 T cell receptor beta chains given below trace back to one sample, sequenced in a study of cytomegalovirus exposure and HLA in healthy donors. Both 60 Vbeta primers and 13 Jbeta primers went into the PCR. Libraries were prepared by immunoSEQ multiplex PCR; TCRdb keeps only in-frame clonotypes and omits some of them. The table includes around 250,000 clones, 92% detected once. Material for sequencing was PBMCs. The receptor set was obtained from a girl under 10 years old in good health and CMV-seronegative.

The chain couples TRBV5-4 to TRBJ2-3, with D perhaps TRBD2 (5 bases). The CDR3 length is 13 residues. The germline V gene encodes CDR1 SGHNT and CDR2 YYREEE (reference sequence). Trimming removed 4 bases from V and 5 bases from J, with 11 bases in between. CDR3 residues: CASSDAGKDTQYF. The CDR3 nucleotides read TGTGCCAGCAGCGATGCGGGCAAAGATACGCAGTATTTT.

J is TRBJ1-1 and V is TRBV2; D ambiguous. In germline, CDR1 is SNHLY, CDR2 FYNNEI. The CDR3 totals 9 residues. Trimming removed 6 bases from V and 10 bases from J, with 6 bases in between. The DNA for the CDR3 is TGTGCCAGCAGGAACTTAGCTTTCTTT. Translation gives CASRNLAFF.

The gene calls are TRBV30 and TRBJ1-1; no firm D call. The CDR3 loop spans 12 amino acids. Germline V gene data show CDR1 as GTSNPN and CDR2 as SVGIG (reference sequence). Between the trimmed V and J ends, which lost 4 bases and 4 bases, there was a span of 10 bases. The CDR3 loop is CAWTIGSTEAFF. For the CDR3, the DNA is TGTGCCTGGACTATTGGTAGCACTGAAGCTTTCTTT.

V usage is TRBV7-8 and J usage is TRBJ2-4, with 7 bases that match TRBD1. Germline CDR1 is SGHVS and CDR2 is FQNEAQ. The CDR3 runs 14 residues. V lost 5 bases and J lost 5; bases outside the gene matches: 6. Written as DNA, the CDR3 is TGTGCCAGCAGCCAATGGCAGGGGGAAAACATTCAGTACTTC. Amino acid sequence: CASSQWQGENIQYF.

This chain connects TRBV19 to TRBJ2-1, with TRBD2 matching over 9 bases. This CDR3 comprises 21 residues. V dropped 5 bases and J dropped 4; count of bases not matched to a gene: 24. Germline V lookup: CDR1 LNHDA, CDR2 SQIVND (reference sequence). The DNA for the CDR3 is TGTGCCAGTAGTGCGAGGGGCCTAGGAGGGGAAGGAGCGGGAGGTTACAATGAGCAGTTCTTC. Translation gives CASSARGLGGEGAGGYNEQFF.

The CDR3 bases are TGTGCCAGCAGTTTCGGACAGGCGGTGGGCACTGAAGCTTTCTTT. Its translation: CASSFGQAVGTEAFF. The chain is built from TRBV28 and TRBJ1-1; 7 positions match TRBD1. V shed 3 bases and J 4 bases; nucleotides not matched to a gene: 8. The CDR3 has 15 residues. CDR1 is MDHEN and CDR2 is SYDVKM in the germline V gene.

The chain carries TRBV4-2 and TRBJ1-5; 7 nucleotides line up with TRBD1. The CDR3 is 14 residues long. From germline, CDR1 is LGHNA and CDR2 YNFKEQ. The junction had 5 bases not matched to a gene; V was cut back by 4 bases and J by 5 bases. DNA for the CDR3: TGTGCCAGCAGCCCTGACAGGGAGGATCAGCCCCAGCATTTT. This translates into CASSPDREDQPQHF.

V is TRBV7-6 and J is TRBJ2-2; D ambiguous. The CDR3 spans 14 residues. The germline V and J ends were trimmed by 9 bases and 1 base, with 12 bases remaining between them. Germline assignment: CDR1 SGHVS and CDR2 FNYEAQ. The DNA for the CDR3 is TGTGCCAGTGCCGGGTCGGGGAACACCGGGGAGCTGTTTTTT. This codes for CASAGSGNTGELFF.

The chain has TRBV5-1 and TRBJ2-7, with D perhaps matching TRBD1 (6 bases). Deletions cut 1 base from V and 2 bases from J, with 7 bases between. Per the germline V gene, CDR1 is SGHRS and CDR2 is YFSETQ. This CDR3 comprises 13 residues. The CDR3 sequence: CASSLTGPYEQYF. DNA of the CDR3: TGCGCCAGCAGCTTGACAGGGCCCTACGAGCAGTACTTC. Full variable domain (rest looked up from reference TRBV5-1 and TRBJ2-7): KAGVTQTPRYLIKTRGQQVTLSCSPISGHRSVSWYQQTPGQGLQFLFEYFSETQRNKGNFPGRFSGRQFSNSRSEMNVSTLELGDSALYLCASSLTGPYEQYFGPGTRLTVT.

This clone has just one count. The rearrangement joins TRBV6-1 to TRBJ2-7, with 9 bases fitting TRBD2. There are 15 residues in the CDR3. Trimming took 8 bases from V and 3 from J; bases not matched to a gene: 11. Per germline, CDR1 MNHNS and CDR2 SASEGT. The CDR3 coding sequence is TGTGCCAGCTCCCGAACGCGGGGGGGCGGCTACGAGCAGTACTTC. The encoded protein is CASSRTRGGGYEQYF.

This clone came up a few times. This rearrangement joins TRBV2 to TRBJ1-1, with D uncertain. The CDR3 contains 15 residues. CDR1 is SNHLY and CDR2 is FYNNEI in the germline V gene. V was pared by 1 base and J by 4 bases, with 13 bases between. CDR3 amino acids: CASSEVVRRGTEAFF. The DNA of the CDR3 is TGTGCCAGCAGTGAAGTGGTGAGGCGGGGCACTGAAGCTTTCTTT.

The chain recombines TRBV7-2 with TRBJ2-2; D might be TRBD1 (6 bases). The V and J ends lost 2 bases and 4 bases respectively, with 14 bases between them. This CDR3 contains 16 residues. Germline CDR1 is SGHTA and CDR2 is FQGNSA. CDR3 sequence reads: CASSLFQGMGTGELFF. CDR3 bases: TGTGCCAGCAGCTTATTTCAGGGGATGGGCACCGGGGAGCTGTTTTTT.

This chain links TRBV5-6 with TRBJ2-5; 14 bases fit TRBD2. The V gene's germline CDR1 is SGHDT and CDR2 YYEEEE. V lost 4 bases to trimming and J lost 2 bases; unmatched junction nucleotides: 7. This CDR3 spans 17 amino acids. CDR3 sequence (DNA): TGTGCCAGCAGCCCGGGACTAGCGGGGGAGAGGCAAGAGACCCAGTACTTC. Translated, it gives CASSPGLAGERQETQYF.

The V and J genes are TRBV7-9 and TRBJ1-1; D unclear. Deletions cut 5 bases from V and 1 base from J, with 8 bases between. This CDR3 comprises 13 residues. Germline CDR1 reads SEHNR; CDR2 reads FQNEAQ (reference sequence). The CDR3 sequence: CASSVGRNTEAFF. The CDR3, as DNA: TGTGCCAGCAGCGTTGGTAGGAACACTGAAGCTTTCTTT. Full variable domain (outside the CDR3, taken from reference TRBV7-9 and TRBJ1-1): DTGVSQNPRHKITKRGQNVTFRCDPISEHNRLYWYRQTLGQGPEFLTYFQNEAQLEKSRLLSDRFSAERPKGSFSTLEIQRTEQGDSAMYLCASSVGRNTEAFFGQGTRLTVV.